What follows are 17 T cell receptor beta chains derived from one specimen sequenced in a study of post-analysis software for immune sequencing data (dated by TCRdb to 2015 to 2017). No antigen has been identified for these receptors. Findings and caveats that apply to the study as a whole: Several TRBV segments, including TRBV5-6, TRBV5-1 and TRBV20-1, were significantly more frequent in patients than controls.

Library creation used PCR. Sequencing took place on an Illumina HiSeq 2500. To reduce PCR and sequencing biases, unique molecular identifiers were incorporated into the TCR beta cDNA libraries. TCRdb handled the public reads itself, with Q25 trimming in fastp and clone calling in MiXCR, and kept productive beta chains. Records with the same CDR3 protein are collapsed into one entry carrying the most frequent genes and DNA. The sample has roughly 620,000 distinct CDR3 sequences on record, around 44% of them singletons. Jointly, the top ten make up under 2% of the sample. Sequencing was performed on blood. The receptors were sampled from a girl aged 10-17 years with multiple sclerosis.

V usage is TRBV12-3 or TRBV12-4 and J usage is TRBJ2-7, with D maybe TRBD1 (6 bases). Trimming shortened V by 7 bases and J by 2 bases, and 12 bases separated the two germline ends. The CDR3 totals 13 residues. CDR3 sequence: CASTRTETYEQYF. CDR3 in DNA: TGTGCCAGCACCCGGACAGAAACCTACGAGCAGTACTTC.

This clonotype was observed a few times. The rearrangement links TRBV5-1 to TRBJ1-2; D is possibly TRBD1 (6 bases). Germline V gene lookup returns CDR1 SGHRS and CDR2 YFSETQ. This CDR3 has 15 amino acids. The V gene lost 1 base and the J gene lost 7 bases, with 17 bases spanning the gap. The CDR3 protein is CASSLNARGETGYTF. CDR3 nucleotide sequence: TGCGCCAGCAGCTTGAACGCCAGGGGCGAGACTGGCTACACCTTC.

The rearrangement links TRBV29-1 to TRBJ2-1; D gene ambiguous. V lost 6 bases and J lost 0, with 18 bases in between. Germline V gene lookup returns CDR1 SQVTM and CDR2 ANQGSEA. The CDR3 has 16 residues. Here the CDR3 reads CSVERAGISSYNEQFF. CDR3 nucleotide sequence: TGCAGCGTAGAAAGGGCCGGAATAAGCTCCTACAATGAGCAGTTCTTC.

A few counts support this clonotype. J is TRBJ1-1 and V is TRBV20-1; tentative D call: TRBD1 (5 bases). Between the trimmed V and J ends, which lost 5 bases and 1 base, there was a span of 11 bases. The CDR3 consists of 13 residues. Germline CDR1 DFQATT, CDR2 SNEGSKA (reference sequence). CDR3 sequence: CSASEGWNTEAFF. CDR3 in DNA: TGCAGTGCTTCAGAGGGGTGGAACACTGAAGCTTTCTTT.

In its sample, this clonotype was seen a few times. The chain uses TRBV10-3 and TRBJ2-3; TRBD2 might be the D (6 bases). With 2 bases removed from V and 4 bases from J, the gap between germline ends came to 13 bases. The CDR3 has 15 amino acids. Germline CDR1 is ENHRY and CDR2 is SYGVKD. The CDR3 bases are TGTGCCATCAGTGAGGGAGGGCTGATAGCAGATACGCAGTATTTT. Its protein is CAISEGGLIADTQYF.

The chain combines TRBV4-1 with TRBJ1-5; 8 positions agree with TRBD1. This CDR3 has 17 residues. The ends lost 1 base at V and 0 bases at J; junction bases unmatched: 5. From germline, CDR1 is MGHRA and CDR2 YSYEKL. The CDR3 region is CASSQGDRRNSNQPQHF. The CDR3 coding sequence is TGCGCCAGCAGCCAAGGGGACAGGAGGAATAGCAATCAGCCCCAGCATTTT.

The chain is built from TRBV29-1 and TRBJ2-7, with D possibly called TRBD1 or TRBD2 (6 bases each). The end of the DNA aligns better with TRBJ2-5, so the J call may be wrong. Germline V lookup: CDR1 SQVTM, CDR2 ANQGSEA. The CDR3 totals 14 residues. CDR3 nucleotides: TGCAGCGGCGAACAGGCCAGGAGGGGGGAGACCCAGTACTTC. Its translation is CSGEQARRGETQYF.

About this clonotype itself: A much larger clone differs by one base, so this may be a read error. The chain links TRBV7-2 to TRBJ2-3; D may be TRBD1 (6 bases). CDR1 and CDR2 (germline): SGHTA, FQGNSA. This CDR3 has 16 amino acids. Trimming stripped 1 base from V and 8 bases from J, with 19 bases between. The CDR3 nucleotides are TGTGCCAGCAGCTTAGGATACAGGGCGAGAGGGGGTACGCAGTATTTT. Amino acids: CASSLGYRARGGTQYF.

This chain connects TRBV4-2 to TRBJ2-1; D gene uncertain. Per the germline V gene, CDR1 is LGHNA and CDR2 is YNFKEQ. This CDR3 has 15 residues. The germline V and J ends were trimmed by 4 bases and 0 bases, with 10 bases remaining between them. The CDR3 DNA follows: TGTGCCAGCAGCCCCAGCGAGAGCTCCTACAATGAGCAGTTCTTC. Its translation: CASSPSESSYNEQFF.

This clonotype has only a few counts. The genes are TRBV12-3 or TRBV12-4 and TRBJ2-3; 7 nucleotides line up with TRBD2. This CDR3 has 14 amino acids. The J segment lost 2 bases and the V segment lost 3 bases, leaving 2 bases of the junction unmatched. CDR3 sequence reads: CASSLGGTTDTQYF. Here the CDR3 DNA reads TGTGCCAGCAGTTTGGGAGGGACCACAGATACGCAGTATTTT.

There are a few counts of this clonotype. The chain uses TRBV7-6 and TRBJ2-3, with 16 bases identical to TRBD2. After removal of 3 bases from V and 2 bases from J, the junction contained 2 bases not matched to a gene. CDR1 is SGHVS, CDR2 FNYEAQ, per germline. The CDR3 contains 17 residues. The DNA of the CDR3 is TGTGCCAGCAGCTTCGGGACTAGCGGGGGGGCCACAGATACGCAGTATTTT. Translated, it gives CASSFGTSGGATDTQYF. Full variable domain (remainder filled in from reference TRBV7-6 and TRBJ2-3): GAGVSQSPRYKVTKRGQDVALRCDPISGHVSLYWYRQALGQGPEFLTYFNYEAQQDKSGLPNDRFSAERPEGSISTLTIQRTEQRDSAMYRCASSFGTSGGATDTQYFGPGTRLTVL.

The rearrangement joins TRBV10-3 to TRBJ2-7; tentatively, D is TRBD2 (5 bases). This CDR3 is 14 amino acids long. From germline, CDR1 is ENHRY and CDR2 SYGVKD. The germline V and J ends were trimmed by 4 bases and 3 bases, with 13 bases remaining between them. As DNA, the CDR3 is TGTGCCATCAGTGTTTCTCGGGATAACTACGAGCAGTACTTC. It codes for CAISVSRDNYEQYF.

Details on this clonotype: Possible read error: a much larger clone is one base away. The chain combines TRBV6-5 with TRBJ2-4; D could derive from TRBD1 or TRBD2 (6 bases each). This CDR3 comprises 13 residues. Trimming removed 4 bases from V and 9 bases from J, with 13 bases in between. Germline CDR1 and CDR2: MNHEY and SVGAGI. CDR3 nucleotides: TGTGCCAGCAGTTGCGAAGGGGGGACCATTCAGTACTTC. Translating gives CASSCEGGTIQYF.

This clonotype was counted only a few times. The chain combines TRBV12-3 or TRBV12-4 with TRBJ1-5, with D possibly matching TRBD1 (6 bases). This CDR3 has 17 residues. The germline V and J ends were trimmed by 3 bases and 0 bases, with 15 bases remaining between them. For the CDR3, the DNA is TGTGCCAGCAGTTTGGGGGGGCGCAGCTTTAGCAATCAGCCCCAGCATTTT. It is translated as CASSLGGRSFSNQPQHF.

This clonotype was seen a handful of times. The rearrangement links TRBV5-1 to TRBJ2-5; 11 nucleotides align to TRBD2. The length of the CDR3 is 15 residues. Germline trimming cut 1 base from V and 4 bases from J; bases unmatched to any gene: 3. CDR1 SGHRS and CDR2 YFSETQ come from the germline V gene. In nucleotides, the CDR3 is TGCGCCAGCAGCTTGATCGGACTAGCGGGAGAGACCCAGTACTTC. This gives the protein CASSLIGLAGETQYF.

The J gene is TRBJ2-7, the V gene TRBV5-1; 7 bases line up with TRBD1. V was clipped by 0 bases and J by 5 bases; unmatched bases: 5. The V gene's germline CDR1 is SGHRS and CDR2 YFSETQ. This CDR3 is 14 amino acids long. The CDR3 spells CASSLGQGFHEQYF. CDR3 coding DNA: TGCGCCAGCAGCTTGGGACAGGGTTTTCACGAGCAGTACTTC.

This clonotype was picked up a small number of times. The chain links TRBV11-3 to TRBJ2-3; D is ambiguous. The germline CDR1 and CDR2 sequences are SGHNT and YENEEA. CDR3 size: 12 residues. Trimming cost V 4 bases and J 6 bases, with 8 bases left between them. DNA of the CDR3: TGTGCCAGCAGCTCCTGGGCGGATACGCAGTATTTT. This gives the protein CASSSWADTQYF.